These 27 T cell receptor beta chains share one sample of origin, sequenced in a study of T cell changes during pregnancy in multiple sclerosis. The data were produced by immunoSEQ multiplex PCR, yet TCRdb's version contains in-frame clones alone and is incomplete. This repertoire shows 35,000 or so clones, 88% found once; its top ten account for 1.2%. Sequencing used CD4+ T cells from peripheral blood mononuclear cells, obtained before pregnancy. The receptors stem from a female donor with multiple sclerosis, enrolled in a pregnancy study.

The rearrangement uses TRBV10-2 and TRBJ2-3, with no clear D. The CDR3 spans 14 residues. Germline assignment: CDR1 WSHSY and CDR2 SAAADI. Trimming shortened V by 8 bases and J by 0 bases, and 12 bases separated the two germline ends. The CDR3: CASGGPRSTDTQYF. CDR3 DNA sequence: TGCGCCAGCGGTGGACCCAGGAGCACAGATACGCAGTATTTT.

The chain is built from TRBV2 and TRBJ2-3; D uncertain. With 5 bases removed from V and 2 bases from J, the gap between germline ends came to 8 bases. The germline V gene has CDR1 SNHLY and CDR2 FYNNEI. The CDR3 spans 13 residues. CDR3 protein: CASSPLVTDTQYF. CDR3 DNA sequence: TGTGCCAGCAGTCCCCTCGTCACAGATACGCAGTATTTT. The full variable domain, completed using reference TRBV2 and TRBJ2-3, is EPEVTQTPSHQVTQMGQEVILRCVPISNHLYFYWYRQILGQKVEFLVSFYNNEISEKSEIFDDQFSVERPDGSNFTLKIRSTKLEDSAMYFCASSPLVTDTQYFGPGTRLTVL.

This clone was found a few times. This chain joins TRBV18 and TRBJ1-2; maybe TRBD1 (6 bases). This CDR3 comprises 15 residues. V lost 0 bases, J lost 8 bases, and 16 bases lay in between. The V gene's germline CDR1 is KGHSH and CDR2 LQKENI. The DNA for the CDR3 is TGTGCCAGCTCACCACCACCGACAGGCCCTAGAGGCTACACCTTC. Its translation is CASSPPPTGPRGYTF.

J is TRBJ2-5 and V is TRBV6-1; 8 bases fit TRBD2. The V gene end was trimmed by 0 bases and the J gene end by 11 bases; junction bases not matched to a gene: 11. CDR1 and CDR2 from the germline V gene are MNHNS and SASEGT. The CDR3 spans 15 residues. CDR3 amino acids: CASSEASSGRWEQYF. The CDR3, as DNA: TGTGCCAGCAGTGAAGCGTCTAGCGGGCGGTGGGAGCAGTACTTC.

This rearrangement joins TRBV29-1 to TRBJ1-2; tentative D call: TRBD1 (5 bases). Germline V gives CDR1 SQVTM, CDR2 ANQGSEA. Trimming removed 4 bases at V and 6 bases at J, with 27 bases between. The CDR3 covers 17 residues. The CDR3 reads CSVVDPVLWGLEDGYTF. The CDR3 DNA reads TGCAGCGTTGTTGATCCGGTCCTGTGGGGACTTGAGGATGGCTACACCTTC.

The chain employs TRBV5-1 and TRBJ1-1; weak D call: TRBD1 (6 bases). The CDR3 loop spans 15 amino acids. Germline V gene data show CDR1 as SGHRS and CDR2 as YFSETQ. Trimming removed 0 bases at V and 4 bases at J, with 13 bases between. The CDR3 reads CASSLDRADGTEAFF. CDR3 coding DNA: TGCGCCAGCAGCTTGGACAGGGCTGATGGCACTGAAGCTTTCTTT. The variable domain in full, completed from reference TRBV5-1 and TRBJ1-1, reads KAGVTQTPRYLIKTRGQQVTLSCSPISGHRSVSWYQQTPGQGLQFLFEYFSETQRNKGNFPGRFSGRQFSNSRSEMNVSTLELGDSALYLCASSLDRADGTEAFFGQGTRLTVV.

V and J are TRBV10-3 and TRBJ1-3; D is uncertain. CDR1 and CDR2 (germline): ENHRY, SYGVKD. The V end was cut by 3 bases, the J end by 4 bases, with 13 bases between. This CDR3 spans 15 amino acids. The CDR3 DNA sequence: TGTGCCATCAGTGATAAGGGAGTCGGAGGAAACACCATATATTTT. Amino acids: CAISDKGVGGNTIYF.

The rearrangement links TRBV5-4 to TRBJ1-2, with D maybe TRBD1 (6 bases). This CDR3 is 14 amino acids long. Trimming stripped 4 bases from V and 5 bases from J, with 15 bases between. Germline-derived CDR1 and CDR2 are SGHNT and YYREEE (reference sequence). The CDR3 DNA is TGTGCCAGCAGCGGAGGACAGAGAGAATATGGCTACACCTTC. Translation gives CASSGGQREYGYTF.

The chain couples TRBV18 to TRBJ2-2; D may be TRBD2 (6 bases). The CDR3 runs to 15 residues. Germline V gene data show CDR1 as KGHSH and CDR2 as LQKENI. V was cut by 5 bases and J by 4 bases, with 14 bases left in between. The CDR3 DNA follows: TGTGCCAGCTCAAACGGACACGGGGGCACCGGGGAGCTGTTTTTT. It specifies CASSNGHGGTGELFF. Full variable domain (rest looked up from reference TRBV18 and TRBJ2-2): NAGVMQNPRHLVRRRGQEARLRCSPMKGHSHVYWYRQLPEEGLKFMVYLQKENIIDESGMPKERFSAEFPKEGPSILRIQQVVRGDSAAYFCASSNGHGGTGELFFGEGSRLTVL.

The chain has TRBV28 and TRBJ2-4; D call uncertain. V lost 2 bases and J 4 bases, leaving 6 bases between the germline ends. The CDR3 is 13 residues long. Germline-derived CDR1 and CDR2 are MDHEN and SYDVKM. The CDR3 DNA reads TGTGCCAGCAGTTTACTCCCGAAAAACATTCAGTACTTC. As protein: CASSLLPKNIQYF.

The V and J genes are TRBV11-2 and TRBJ2-7; TRBD1 matches 10 bases. The CDR3 sequence is 15 residues long. Germline assignment: CDR1 SGHAT and CDR2 FQNNGV. Trimming cost V 1 base and J 2 bases; bases outside gene matches: 2. The CDR3 region has the DNA TGTGCCAGCAGCTTAGCTGGGACAGGGGCCTACGAGCAGTACTTC. Its translation is CASSLAGTGAYEQYF.

The chain joins TRBV7-9 to TRBJ2-1; D possibly corresponds to TRBD1 (5 bases). This CDR3 is built from 17 residues. Trimming cost V 4 bases and J 4 bases, with 20 bases left between them. In germline, CDR1 is SEHNR, CDR2 FQNEAQ (reference sequence). The CDR3 region is CASSYSYRSRRYNEQFF. The CDR3, as DNA: TGTGCCAGCAGCTATAGCTACAGGTCCCGCCGTTACAATGAGCAGTTCTTC.

This chain links TRBV7-9 with TRBJ1-2; 9 bases agree with TRBD1. The CDR3 covers 13 residues. Germline V gene sequence: CDR1 SEHNR, CDR2 FQNEAQ (reference sequence). The V gene end was trimmed by 5 bases and the J gene end by 5 bases; junction bases not matched to a gene: 3. This CDR3 reads CASSIGQGYGYTF. The CDR3 bases are TGTGCCAGCAGCATTGGACAGGGGTATGGCTACACCTTC.

This chain connects TRBV30 to TRBJ1-2; 7 nucleotides match TRBD1. There are 12 residues in the CDR3. J gave up 8 bases and V 3 bases, and 6 bases lay outside the gene matches. Germline V gene lookup returns CDR1 GTSNPN and CDR2 SVGIG (reference sequence). The CDR3: CAWSHRGLGYTF. DNA for the CDR3: TGTGCCTGGAGCCACAGGGGATTAGGCTACACCTTC.

The gene calls are TRBV7-9 and TRBJ1-5, with a weak D call TRBD1 (5 bases). Trimming removed 8 bases from V and 4 bases from J, with 9 bases in between. CDR3 length: 12 residues. Germline assignment: CDR1 SEHNR and CDR2 FQNEAQ (reference sequence). CDR3 amino acids: CASRQGNQPQHF. The CDR3 nucleotides read TGTGCCAGCCGTCAGGGTAATCAGCCCCAGCATTTT.

This clone was observed a single time. The chain uses TRBV5-1 and TRBJ1-2; 7 bases are shared with TRBD1. V was pared by 2 bases and J by 3 bases, with 1 base of the junction left unmatched. Per the germline V gene, CDR1 is SGHRS and CDR2 is YFSETQ. The CDR3 spans 13 residues. The DNA for the CDR3 is TGCGCCAGCAGCTTTACAGGGGACTATGGCTACACCTTC. Protein: CASSFTGDYGYTF.

The CDR3 is CASSVGLVGTQYF. CDR3 DNA: TGTGCCAGCAGCGTCGGACTAGTAGGGACCCAGTACTTC. This chain connects TRBV9 to TRBJ2-5; TRBD2 matches at 7 bases. The germline V gene encodes CDR1 SGDLS and CDR2 YYNGEE. The CDR3 contains 13 residues. V was clipped by 2 bases and J by 7 bases; unmatched bases: 5. Complete variable domain (other parts from reference TRBV9 and TRBJ2-5): DSGVTQTPKHLITATGQRVTLRCSPRSGDLSVYWYQQSLDQGLQFLIQYYNGEERAKGNILERFSAQQFPDLHSELNLSSLELGDSALYFCASSVGLVGTQYFGPGTRLLVL.

This rearrangement joins TRBV27 to TRBJ2-2; 12 bases line up with TRBD2. The CDR3 totals 19 residues. The V and J ends lost 7 bases and 7 bases, in that order; junction bases with no gene match: 19. The germline V gene encodes CDR1 MNHEY and CDR2 SMNVEV (reference sequence). The CDR3 loop reads CASTADRGRLAGVGGELFF. The DNA of the CDR3 is TGTGCCAGCACCGCGGACAGGGGACGACTAGCGGGAGTAGGCGGGGAGCTGTTTTTT.

The chain employs TRBV6-1 and TRBJ2-7; weak D call: TRBD2 (5 bases). The CDR3 spans 16 residues. V lost 2 bases to trimming and J lost 0 bases, with 14 bases between them. Germline V gene sequence: CDR1 MNHNS, CDR2 SASEGT. As DNA, the CDR3 is TGTGCCAGCAGTGAATCAGTTAGCGAGAGCTCCTACGAGCAGTACTTC. It encodes CASSESVSESSYEQYF.

The chain is built from TRBV7-6 and TRBJ2-1, with 11 nucleotides matching TRBD2. Unmatched junction bases numbered 10, after V lost 4 bases and J lost 8 bases. From germline, CDR1 is SGHVS and CDR2 FNYEAQ. The CDR3 is made up of 16 amino acids. The CDR3 reads CASSSGLAGGWDEQFF. Written as DNA, the CDR3 is TGTGCCAGCAGCTCTGGGCTAGCGGGAGGTTGGGATGAGCAGTTCTTC.

This rearrangement joins TRBV5-1 to TRBJ2-1, with TRBD2 identical over 8 bases. The CDR3 is 15 residues long. CDR1 is SGHRS and CDR2 is YFSETQ in the germline V gene. With 0 bases clipped from V and 3 bases from J, the junction kept 2 bases outside the gene matches. CDR3 amino acids: CASSLVGTSYNEQFF. The CDR3 nucleotides read TGCGCCAGCAGCTTGGTAGGGACTAGCTACAATGAGCAGTTCTTC.

This clone has only one observation. The chain uses TRBV19 and TRBJ2-1, with D possibly TRBD1 on 8 matching bases. Trimming left V 1 base short and J 7 bases short, with 14 bases between. The length of the CDR3 is 15 residues. Germline V CDR1 and CDR2: LNHDA, SQIVND (reference sequence). The CDR3 DNA sequence: TGTGCCAGTAGTATAGGCGGACAGGGACTAAATGAGCAGTTCTTC. This gives the protein CASSIGGQGLNEQFF.

The V and J genes are TRBV19 and TRBJ1-5; D might be TRBD1 (6 bases). Germline-derived CDR1 and CDR2 are LNHDA and SQIVND (reference sequence). Trimming left V 4 bases short and J 1 base short, with 14 bases between. CDR3 length: 16 residues. CDR3 nucleotides: TGTGCCAGTAGTACCCTACAGGGTGGGAGCAATCAGCCCCAGCATTTT. Translated: CASSTLQGGSNQPQHF.

The rearrangement links TRBV18 to TRBJ1-5; a possible D gene is TRBD1 (6 bases). This CDR3 region has 15 residues. V lost 2 bases to trimming and J lost 5 bases, with 13 bases between them. The germline V gene has CDR1 KGHSH and CDR2 LQKENI. In DNA, the CDR3 is TGTGCCAGCTCACCATTGGGGGGGCTGGATCAGCCCCAGCATTTT. As protein: CASSPLGGLDQPQHF.

Concerning this clone itself: The junction does not match germline at one end; this may be a read error. The V and J genes are TRBV13 and TRBJ2-7; D might be TRBD2 (5 bases). The CDR3 covers 14 residues. CDR1 PRHDT and CDR2 FYEKMQ come from the germline V gene (reference sequence). This chain's CDR3 is CASSVGLLPTKQYF. The CDR3 DNA is TGTGCCAGCAGCGTAGGACTTCTTCCTACGAAGCAGTACTTC.

The CDR3 sequence: CASSPLSLEQYF. The DNA for the CDR3 is TGTGCCAGCAGCCCCCTGTCTCTCGAGCAGTACTTC. This chain uses TRBV14 with TRBJ2-7, with D hard to call. The CDR3 sequence is 12 residues long. The ends were cut back, 4 bases at V and 6 bases at J, with 10 bases in the middle. Germline V gene sequence: CDR1 SGHDN, CDR2 FVKESK.

V is TRBV28 and J is TRBJ2-7, with TRBD1 matching over 7 bases. Germline V gene sequence: CDR1 MDHEN, CDR2 SYDVKM. The CDR3 length is 14 residues. V dropped 7 bases and J dropped 2; count of bases not matched to a gene: 8. The chain's CDR3 is CASNEGTATYEQYF. The CDR3 coding sequence is TGTGCCAGCAACGAAGGGACAGCCACCTACGAGCAGTACTTC.